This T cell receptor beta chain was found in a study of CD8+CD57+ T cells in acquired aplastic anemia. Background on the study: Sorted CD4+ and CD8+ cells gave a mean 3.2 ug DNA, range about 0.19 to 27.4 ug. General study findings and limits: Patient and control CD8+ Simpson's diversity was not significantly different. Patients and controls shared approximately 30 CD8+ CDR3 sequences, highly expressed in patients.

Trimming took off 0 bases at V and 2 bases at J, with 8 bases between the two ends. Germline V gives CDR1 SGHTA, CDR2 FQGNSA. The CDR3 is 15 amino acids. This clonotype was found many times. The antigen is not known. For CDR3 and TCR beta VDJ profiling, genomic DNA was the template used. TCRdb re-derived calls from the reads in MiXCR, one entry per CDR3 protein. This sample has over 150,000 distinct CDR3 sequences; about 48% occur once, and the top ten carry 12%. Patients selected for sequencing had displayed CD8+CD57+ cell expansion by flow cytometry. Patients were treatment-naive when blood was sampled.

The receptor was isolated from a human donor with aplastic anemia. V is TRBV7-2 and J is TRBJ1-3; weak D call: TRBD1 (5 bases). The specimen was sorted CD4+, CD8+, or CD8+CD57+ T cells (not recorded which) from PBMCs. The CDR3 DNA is TGTGCCAGCAGCTTAGCAGGGGTGGCTGGAAACACCATATATTTT. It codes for CASSLAGVAGNTIYF.